This is a list of T cell receptor beta chains from one sample in a study of T cells in Graves' hyperthyroidism and ophthalmopathy. TCRdb fed the multiplex PCR reads into MiXCR, producing one record per CDR3 protein. The sample includes roughly 520,000 distinct CDR3 sequences, roughly a quarter seen only once; the top ten take around 11%. Material for sequencing was blood. The receptors here all came from a woman in her 30s with Graves' ophthalmopathy. The CDR3 runs from the conserved cysteine through the conserved F or W. A D gene is named only where the DNA matches it firmly. Clone size is shown for a subset of rows, as once, few, many or a class of expanded clone.

CDR3aa: CASSSDRGVCGQYF; CDR3nt: TGTGCCAGCAGTTCCGACAGGGGGGTCTGTGGCCAGTACTTC; d_gene: TRBD1; abundance: -; j_gene: TRBJ2-5; v_gene: TRBV12-3/TRBV12-4
CDR3aa: CARTDRETGYGYTF; CDR3nt: TGTGCCCGAACAGACAGGGAAACTGGCTATGGCTACACCTTC; d_gene: TRBD1; abundance: -; j_gene: TRBJ1-2; v_gene: TRBV2
CDR3aa: CATSDAPGTRHQETQYF; CDR3nt: TGTGCCACCAGTGATGCCCCTGGGACACGTCACCAAGAGACCCAGTACTTC; d_gene: -; abundance: -; j_gene: TRBJ2-5; v_gene: TRBV24-1
CDR3aa: CASGLDLLGTEAFF; CDR3nt: TGTGCTAGTGGTTTGGACCTCTTGGGCACTGAAGCTTTCTTT; d_gene: -; abundance: -; j_gene: TRBJ1-1; v_gene: TRBV12-5
CDR3aa: CASSLFLGGGETQYF; CDR3nt: TGTGCCAGCAGCTTATTCCTAGGTGGTGGGGAGACCCAGTACTTC; d_gene: -; abundance: few; j_gene: TRBJ2-5; v_gene: TRBV7-8
CDR3aa: CASSLETGYFSEAFF; CDR3nt: TGTGCCAGCAGCCTAGAGACAGGGTATTTCTCTGAAGCTTTCTTT; d_gene: TRBD1; abundance: many; j_gene: TRBJ1-1; v_gene: TRBV11-2
CDR3aa: CASSYRQNHLFF; CDR3nt: TGTGCCAGCAGTTACCGTCAGAACCACCTCTTCTTC; d_gene: -; abundance: few; j_gene: TRBJ2-7; v_gene: TRBV6-5
CDR3aa: CAWTTHGGNEQFF; CDR3nt: TGTGCCTGGACCACTCATGGGGGGAATGAGCAGTTCTTC; d_gene: -; abundance: -; j_gene: TRBJ2-1; v_gene: TRBV30
CDR3aa: CASSEPGQGTYEQYF; CDR3nt: TGTGCCAGCAGCGAACCGGGACAGGGCACCTACGAGCAGTACTTC; d_gene: TRBD1; abundance: many; j_gene: TRBJ2-7; v_gene: TRBV12-3/TRBV12-4
CDR3aa: CASSDWTTYYTF; CDR3nt: TGTGCCAGCAGTGACTGGACCACATACTACACCTTC; d_gene: -; abundance: many; j_gene: TRBJ1-2; v_gene: TRBV6-1
CDR3aa: CASSFPGQRGTEAFF; CDR3nt: TGCGCCAGCAGCTTCCCGGGACAGCGAGGGACTGAAGCTTTCTTT; d_gene: TRBD1; abundance: many; j_gene: TRBJ1-1; v_gene: TRBV5-1
CDR3aa: CASSTTGTGVRYQPQHF; CDR3nt: TGTGCCAGTAGTACTACCGGGACAGGGGTTCGGTATCAGCCCCAGCATTTT; d_gene: TRBD1; abundance: many; j_gene: TRBJ1-5; v_gene: TRBV19
CDR3aa: CSVSRGGGEETQYF; CDR3nt: TGCAGCGTCTCCCGGGGGGGAGGGGAAGAGACCCAGTACTTC; d_gene: TRBD2; abundance: few; j_gene: TRBJ2-5; v_gene: TRBV29-1
CDR3aa: CASRFQGENYGYTF; CDR3nt: TGTGCCAGCAGATTTCAGGGAGAAAACTATGGCTACACCTTC; d_gene: -; abundance: -; j_gene: TRBJ1-2; v_gene: TRBV27
CDR3aa: CSARPPGLAKNIQYF; CDR3nt: TGCAGTGCTAGACCCCCGGGACTAGCCAAAAACATTCAGTACTTC; d_gene: -; abundance: few; j_gene: TRBJ2-4; v_gene: TRBV20-1
CDR3aa: CASSLLTGASGELFF; CDR3nt: TGCGCCAGCAGCCTCCTTACCGGGGCCTCAGGGGAGCTGTTTTTT; d_gene: -; abundance: -; j_gene: TRBJ2-2; v_gene: TRBV4-3
CDR3aa: CASSRMGQGYGYTF; CDR3nt: TGTGCCAGCAGCCGGATGGGACAGGGCTATGGCTACACCTTC; d_gene: TRBD1; abundance: many; j_gene: TRBJ1-2; v_gene: TRBV7-2
CDR3aa: CASSTGRYYGYTF; CDR3nt: TGTGCCAGCAGTACCGGACGGTACTATGGCTACACCTTC; d_gene: -; abundance: -; j_gene: TRBJ1-2; v_gene: TRBV12-3/TRBV12-4
CDR3aa: CASSLDTRAGNQPQHF; CDR3nt: TGTGCCAGCAGCTTAGATACCAGGGCCGGGAATCAGCCCCAGCATTTT; d_gene: -; abundance: many; j_gene: TRBJ1-5; v_gene: TRBV11-1
CDR3aa: CASSLNLQGFYEQYF; CDR3nt: TGCGCCAGCAGCCTCAATCTACAGGGGTTCTACGAGCAGTACTTC; d_gene: TRBD1; abundance: -; j_gene: TRBJ2-7; v_gene: TRBV5-1
CDR3aa: CSAPSGGIGETQYF; CDR3nt: TGCAGTGCCCCTAGCGGGGGGATCGGGGAGACCCAGTACTTC; d_gene: TRBD2; abundance: many; j_gene: TRBJ2-5; v_gene: TRBV20-1
CDR3aa: CASRGVAAAFF; CDR3nt: TGTGCCAGCCGTGGGGTCGCAGCAGCTTTCTTT; d_gene: -; abundance: -; j_gene: TRBJ1-1; v_gene: TRBV6-1